The 7 T cell receptor beta chains reported below all come from one sample, sequenced in a study of monozygotic twins with inflammatory bowel disease. Reprocessing the 5' RACE reads, TCRdb reports a single entry for every CDR3 protein and omits DNA. Here the sample table reports approximately 400,000 distinct CDR3 sequences. The specimen sequenced was blood. All receptors derive from a human donor with ulcerative colitis or Crohn's disease, or a healthy co-twin of an affected twin (not recorded which).

The chain links TRBV7-6 to TRBJ2-7; TCRdb gives TRBD1 as the D gene, but with no DNA this cannot be confirmed. The CDR3 sequence is 15 residues long. Germline CDR1 reads SGHVS; CDR2 reads FNYEAQ. The CDR3 spells CASSLDGGNGYEQYF.

The rearrangement joins TRBV24-1 to TRBJ2-2; lacking DNA, the TRBD1 call made by TCRdb goes unchecked. Germline CDR1 KGHDR, CDR2 SFDVKD. CDR3 length: 12 residues. The CDR3 region is CATGGDTGELFF.

This sequence joins TRBV7-2 and TRBJ1-1. This CDR3 comprises 15 residues. Germline values: CDR1 SGHTA, CDR2 FQGNSA. CDR3 amino acids: CASSLNPTQNTEAFF.

The rearrangement links TRBV7-2 to TRBJ2-2; the D gene TCRdb calls, TRBD2, cannot be checked with no DNA. CDR3 length equals 14 residues. The V gene's germline CDR1 is SGHTA and CDR2 FQGNSA. This chain's CDR3 is CASSRDLGTGELFF.

V and J are TRBV2 and TRBJ1-1. The CDR3 has 13 amino acids. Germline CDR1 is SNHLY and CDR2 is FYNNEI. This CDR3 reads CASSEMVRHEAFF.

This rearrangement joins TRBV28 to TRBJ2-1; the D call of TRBD1 rests on TCRdb alone, since no DNA is present to check it. Germline V gene sequence: CDR1 MDHEN, CDR2 SYDVKM. CDR3 length: 14 residues. The CDR3 protein is CASSLWGQGHEQFF. Complete variable domain (other parts from reference TRBV28 and TRBJ2-1): DVKVTQSSRYLVKRTGEKVFLECVQDMDHENMFWYRQDPGLGLRLIYFSYDVKMKEKGDIPEGYSVSREKKERFSLILESASTNQTSMYLCASSLWGQGHEQFFGPGTRLTVL.

The chain joins TRBV20-1 to TRBJ2-7; TCRdb designates TRBD1, a call that cannot be tested without DNA. CDR3 length equals 14 residues. Per the germline V gene, CDR1 is DFQATT and CDR2 is SNEGSKA (reference sequence). The CDR3 sequence: CSARRPRERDEQYF.